Included here is one T cell receptor (beta chain) sequence, with context. Its antigen is as yet unknown. The CDR3 contains 17 residues. Germline values: CDR1 LNHNV, CDR2 YYDKDF (reference sequence). The V end was cut by 0 bases, the J end by 0 bases, with 14 bases between. The source of the sample is a study of cytomegalovirus exposure and HLA in healthy donors. Points from the study as a whole: TCR beta chain V- and J-gene trimming was linked, in a later analysis, to a missense variant in DCLRE1C. There were reportedly fewer N-insertions in an Asian-associated ancestry cluster than the approximately 630-donor mean, in a later analysis. HLA allele associations emerged for about 18,000 TCR beta sequences in a later analysis, at 0.05 false discovery rate. TCR association rates varied by HLA locus in a later analysis, with DRB1 highest and HLA-C lowest.

PCR was performed using 60 Vbeta and 13 Jbeta primers. Data came from immunoSEQ multiplex PCR; TCRdb stores just in-frame clones and leaves some out. This table holds more than 110,000 clones, about 80% found once. Sequencing was done on a sample of PBMCs. V and J are TRBV15 and TRBJ1-2, with a weak D call TRBD1 (5 bases). The TCR was taken from a man under 40 in good health and CMV-seropositive. The CDR3 nucleotides are TGTGCCACCAGCAGAGAATTGGGGCACCCGGCTAACTATGGCTACACCTTC. Translation gives CATSRELGHPANYGYTF.